Each of the 31 T cell receptor beta chains below was sequenced from the same sample in a study of blood T cell repertoires in COVID-19. Clones were sequenced by immunoSEQ multiplex PCR, and TCRdb holds only the in-frame ones, with some missing. The sample shows under 300,000 clones, roughly nine tenths of them seen only once. Sequencing used PBMCs or T cells enriched from blood (not recorded which). These receptors were collected from a human donor in a cohort exposed to, infected with or recovered from COVID-19 (not recorded which). The donor label of this sample is uncertain.

The rearrangement links TRBV29-1 to TRBJ2-5; 9 positions match TRBD1. Germline V gene sequence: CDR1 SQVTM, CDR2 ANQGSEA. Trimming removed 5 bases from V and 5 bases from J; junction bases left unmatched: 12. The CDR3 loop spans 15 amino acids. DNA of the CDR3: TGCAGCGTTTCCTCCGGGACAGGGAGGAAGGAGACCCAGTACTTC. It yields the protein CSVSSGTGRKETQYF.

The chain joins TRBV10-3 to TRBJ1-1; 9 positions agree with TRBD1. This CDR3 region has 14 residues. Trimming took 6 bases from V and 1 from J; bases not matched to a gene: 3. Germline loops: CDR1 ENHRY, CDR2 SYGVKD. The CDR3 bases are TGTGCCATCAGCGCGGGACAGGGGAACACTGAAGCTTTCTTT. Translated, it gives CAISAGQGNTEAFF.

The chain is built from TRBV2 and TRBJ1-1, with D unresolved. CDR3 length: 14 amino acids. CDR1 SNHLY and CDR2 FYNNEI come from the germline V gene. V was shortened by 4 bases and J by 4 bases, with 13 bases between the two germline ends. For the CDR3, the DNA is TGTGCCAGCAGTGCAGGAAGAGTCTCCACTGAAGCTTTCTTT. Translation: CASSAGRVSTEAFF.

The chain has TRBV11-2 and TRBJ1-6, with 7 positions matching TRBD1. Trimming removed 5 bases from V and 7 bases from J; junction bases left unmatched: 8. The germline V gene encodes CDR1 SGHAT and CDR2 FQNNGV. This CDR3 region has 15 residues. For the CDR3, the DNA is TGTGCCAGCAGCCAAAGACAGGGCCTCAATTCACCCCTCCACTTT. Amino acids: CASSQRQGLNSPLHF.

The chain has TRBV5-1 and TRBJ1-2; 8 bases are shared with TRBD1. V shed 4 bases, J shed 4 bases, and the junction held 12 bases outside the gene matches. Germline V lookup: CDR1 SGHRS, CDR2 YFSETQ. CDR3 length: 16 residues. This CDR3 is CASSLSGQGGSYGYTF. CDR3 sequence (DNA): TGCGCCAGCAGCCTTTCAGGACAGGGAGGGAGCTATGGCTACACCTTC.

The genes are TRBV9 and TRBJ2-1; D unclear. This CDR3 region has 13 residues. The germline gives CDR1 SGDLS, CDR2 YYNGEE. V dropped 3 bases and J dropped 11 bases, with 15 bases sitting between them. CDR3 sequence: CASSAPVATKQFF. The CDR3 DNA sequence: TGTGCCAGCAGCGCTCCCGTAGCAACTAAGCAGTTCTTC.

This chain uses TRBV21-1 with TRBJ1-5. TRBV21-1 is a pseudogene segment. The CDR3 consists of 15 residues. In DNA form, the CDR3 reads TGTGCCAGCAGCAAATCTCTAGGTTCCTATCAGCCCCAGCATTTT. Translated, it gives CASSKSLGSYQPQHF.

The V call is TRBV13, the J call TRBJ1-1; 8 bases align to TRBD1. V shed 2 bases and J 4 bases; nucleotides not matched to a gene: 6. Germline CDR1 is PRHDT and CDR2 is FYEKMQ (reference sequence). The CDR3 is 15 amino acids. The CDR3 region is CASSLRQGATTEAFF. The CDR3, as DNA: TGTGCCAGCAGCTTACGGCAGGGGGCGACCACTGAAGCTTTCTTT. Full variable domain (outside the CDR3, taken from reference TRBV13 and TRBJ1-1): AAGVIQSPRHLIKEKRETATLKCYPIPRHDTVYWYQQGPGQDPQFLISFYEKMQSDKGSIPDRFSAQQFSDYHSELNMSSLELGDSALYFCASSLRQGATTEAFFGQGTRLTVV.

This rearrangement joins TRBV7-9 to TRBJ2-1, with TRBD2 as a possible D gene (6 bases). Germline V CDR1 and CDR2: SEHNR, FQNEAQ (reference sequence). The CDR3 totals 12 residues. With 6 bases removed from V and 10 bases from J, the gap between germline ends came to 13 bases. DNA for the CDR3: TGTGCCAGCAGTTCCGGGAGCCGGGAGCAGTTCTTC. Its translation is CASSSGSREQFF.

The rearrangement links TRBV5-1 to TRBJ2-2, with 7 bases fitting TRBD1. The ends lost 2 bases at V and 3 bases at J; junction bases unmatched: 4. Germline V lookup: CDR1 SGHRS, CDR2 YFSETQ. This CDR3 region has 15 residues. The CDR3 DNA is TGCGCCAGCAGCTTATACCAGGGGGACACCGGGGAGCTGTTTTTT. It is translated as CASSLYQGDTGELFF.

This sequence joins TRBV5-1 and TRBJ2-7; 7 bases match TRBD1. The CDR3 consists of 15 residues. Per germline, CDR1 SGHRS and CDR2 YFSETQ. J was trimmed by 0 bases and V by 0 bases; bases with no gene match: 3. The CDR3 spells CASSLARDSSYEQYF. CDR3 nucleotide sequence: TGCGCCAGCAGCTTGGCCCGGGACAGCTCCTACGAGCAGTACTTC.

Remarks on this clone: At the DNA level, this CDR3 is encoded by other sequences in the same sample as well. V is TRBV19 and J is TRBJ1-5, with D possibly matching TRBD1 (6 bases). Trimming took 2 bases from V and 6 from J, leaving 8 bases between them. Per germline, CDR1 LNHDA and CDR2 SQIVND (reference sequence). This CDR3 spans 13 amino acids. CDR3 bases: TGTGCCAGTAGTATACAGGGGAGTCAGCCCCAGCATTTT. This sequence encodes CASSIQGSQPQHF.

The J gene is TRBJ2-7, the V gene TRBV2; TRBD2 matches at 9 bases. The CDR3 is made up of 15 amino acids. Germline V gene data show CDR1 as SNHLY and CDR2 as FYNNEI. The V segment lost 3 bases and the J segment 0 bases; nucleotides outside the gene matches: 3. In DNA form, the CDR3 reads TGTGCCAGCAGTGAGGAAGCGGGGGGCTCCTACGAGCAGTACTTC. Amino acid sequence: CASSEEAGGSYEQYF.

J is TRBJ2-4 and V is TRBV19, with 9 positions matching TRBD1. Germline values: CDR1 LNHDA, CDR2 SQIVND (reference sequence). The J segment lost 0 bases and the V segment lost 6 bases, leaving 9 bases of the junction unmatched. The CDR3 length is 17 residues. CDR3 loop: CASRGPGQGLAKNIQYF. CDR3 nucleotides: TGTGCCAGTAGGGGACCGGGACAGGGACTAGCCAAAAACATTCAGTACTTC.

The sample holds one count of this clone. The chain uses TRBV3-1 (or the pseudogene TRBV3-2) and TRBJ1-2, with D unresolved. The V gene's germline CDR1 is LGHDT and CDR2 YNNKEL (reference sequence). CDR3 length equals 11 residues. V shed 3 bases and J shed 4 bases, with 3 bases lying between them. CDR3 bases: TGTGCCAGCAGCCACGTCTATGGCTACACCTTC. This sequence encodes CASSHVYGYTF.

The V and J genes are TRBV4-1 and TRBJ1-1; 7 nucleotides line up with TRBD1. This CDR3 is 15 amino acids long. V lost 4 bases to trimming and J lost 1 base; unmatched junction nucleotides: 6. Germline CDR1 and CDR2: MGHRA and YSYEKL. CDR3 in DNA: TGCGCCAGCAGCCTTCCGGGACAGACGAACACTGAAGCTTTCTTT. Its translation: CASSLPGQTNTEAFF.

V is TRBV2 and J is TRBJ2-5; the match to TRBD1 covers 8 bases. There are 12 residues in the CDR3. Trimming cost V 6 bases and J 6 bases; bases outside gene matches: 3. Germline assignment: CDR1 SNHLY and CDR2 FYNNEI. The CDR3 loop reads CASRDRVQTQYF. Here the CDR3 DNA reads TGTGCCAGCAGGGACAGGGTTCAGACCCAGTACTTC.

The rearrangement links TRBV7-8 to TRBJ1-2, with D tentatively TRBD1 (6 bases). Per the germline V gene, CDR1 is SGHVS and CDR2 is FQNEAQ. The CDR3 contains 15 residues. The ends were cut back, 5 bases at V and 3 bases at J, with 16 bases in the middle. The CDR3 region is CASSGDRFEDYGYTF. CDR3 in DNA: TGTGCCAGCAGCGGAGACAGGTTTGAAGACTATGGCTACACCTTC.

The table lists this clone with a count of one. This sequence joins TRBV6-4 and TRBJ1-4; D uncertain. CDR1 MRHNA and CDR2 SNTAGT come from the germline V gene. Trimming took 3 bases from V and 5 from J, leaving 16 bases between them. This CDR3 spans 16 amino acids. DNA of the CDR3: TGTGCCAGCAGTGAACGGAGGGTGGAAATAAATGAAAAACTGTTTTTT. Protein sequence: CASSERRVEINEKLFF.

The rearrangement uses TRBV5-1 and TRBJ2-2; D gene ambiguous. V shed 0 bases and J shed 4 bases, with 10 bases lying between them. Germline CDR1 SGHRS, CDR2 YFSETQ. The CDR3 runs 15 residues. The CDR3 DNA reads as TGCGCCAGCAGCTTGGTCGGGTCGGGCACCGGGGAGCTGTTTTTT. Its translation: CASSLVGSGTGELFF.

This chain uses TRBV4-2 with TRBJ1-2; D unresolved. Germline-derived CDR1 and CDR2 are LGHNA and YNFKEQ. Trimming pared 1 base from V and 3 bases from J, leaving 18 bases between. The CDR3 loop spans 17 amino acids. CDR3 coding DNA: TGTGCCAGCAGCCAAGGTATGATTTGGAGGGAGGACTATGGCTACACCTTC. This codes for CASSQGMIWREDYGYTF.

The gene calls are TRBV9 and TRBJ1-1, with TRBD1 as a possible D gene (5 bases). Germline-derived CDR1 and CDR2 are SGDLS and YYNGEE. The V and J ends lost 4 bases and 6 bases respectively, with 19 bases between them. The CDR3 runs to 15 residues. The DNA of the CDR3 is TGTGCCAGCAGCATTAGTCAGGGCGCCCCTTCTGAAGCTTTCTTT. It yields the protein CASSISQGAPSEAFF. Full variable domain (missing parts from reference TRBV9 and TRBJ1-1): DSGVTQTPKHLITATGQRVTLRCSPRSGDLSVYWYQQSLDQGLQFLIQYYNGEERAKGNILERFSAQQFPDLHSELNLSSLELGDSALYFCASSISQGAPSEAFFGQGTRLTVV.

The CDR3 here is CASSVDWGDRVEKLFF. The CDR3 region has the DNA TGTGCCAGCAGCGTAGATTGGGGGGACAGGGTTGAAAAACTGTTTTTT. This chain joins TRBV9 and TRBJ1-4; 9 bases align to TRBD1. Germline loops: CDR1 SGDLS, CDR2 YYNGEE. The length of the CDR3 is 16 residues. Germline trimming cut 0 bases from V and 7 bases from J; bases unmatched to any gene: 7. The whole variable domain, filled in from reference TRBV9 and TRBJ1-4, reads DSGVTQTPKHLITATGQRVTLRCSPRSGDLSVYWYQQSLDQGLQFLIQYYNGEERAKGNILERFSAQQFPDLHSELNLSSLELGDSALYFCASSVDWGDRVEKLFFGSGTQLSVL.

This clone was detected only once. The chain combines TRBV14 with TRBJ2-7, with TRBD2 matching 10 bases. The CDR3 sequence is 16 residues long. CDR1 is SGHDN, CDR2 FVKESK, per germline. Trimming removed 0 bases from V and 0 bases from J; junction bases left unmatched: 2. CDR3 protein: CASSQDASGGSYEQYF. The CDR3 region has the DNA TGTGCCAGCAGCCAAGATGCTAGCGGGGGCTCCTACGAGCAGTACTTC.

This chain uses TRBV27 with TRBJ2-7, with D perhaps matching TRBD1 (5 bases). The CDR3 runs to 13 residues. Germline V gene sequence: CDR1 MNHEY, CDR2 SMNVEV (reference sequence). V lost 6 bases, J lost 6 bases, and 15 bases lay in between. Here the CDR3 DNA reads TGTGCCAGCAGCCCGACAGTTCCGGTCGAGCAGTACTTC. Its translation: CASSPTVPVEQYF.

The chain carries TRBV25-1 and TRBJ1-4; 8 bases match TRBD1. V lost 7 bases to trimming and J lost 8 bases; unmatched junction nucleotides: 6. Germline assignment: CDR1 MGHDK and CDR2 SYGVNS. The CDR3 consists of 13 residues. Here the CDR3 DNA reads TGTGCCAGCACCGGACAGGGATACGAAAAACTGTTTTTT. Translation: CASTGQGYEKLFF.

The V and J genes are TRBV28 and TRBJ2-7, with 9 nucleotides matching TRBD1. The CDR3 is 14 residues long. Germline trimming cut 5 bases from V and 6 bases from J; bases unmatched to any gene: 8. CDR1 is MDHEN and CDR2 is SYDVKM in the germline V gene. CDR3 in DNA: TGTGCCAGCAGTACGGGACAGGGAAAAGGCGAGCAGTACTTC. Protein product: CASSTGQGKGEQYF.

The J gene is TRBJ2-2, the V gene TRBV11-2, with 8 bases lining up with TRBD2. The germline CDR1 and CDR2 sequences are SGHAT and FQNNGV. J lost 3 bases, V lost 1 base, and 10 bases had no gene match. This CDR3 is 18 amino acids long. The DNA for the CDR3 is TGTGCCAGCAGCTTAGGAAGACGGACTAGCCGGTACACCGGGGAGCTGTTTTTT. Amino acids: CASSLGRRTSRYTGELFF.

The genes are TRBV5-5 and TRBJ2-7; D is unclear. Deletions cut 0 bases from V and 5 bases from J, with 9 bases between. The CDR3 consists of 13 residues. Germline loops: CDR1 SGHKS, CDR2 YYEKEE (reference sequence). The CDR3 region is CASSLASVHEQYF. The CDR3 DNA reads TGTGCCAGCAGCTTGGCTTCGGTCCACGAGCAGTACTTC. Drawing the rest from reference TRBV5-5 and TRBJ2-7, the complete variable domain is DAGVTQSPTHLIKTRGQQVTLRCSPISGHKSVSWYQQVLGQGPQFIFQYYEKEERGRGNFPDRFSARQFPNYSSELNVNALLLGDSALYLCASSLASVHEQYFGPGTRLTVT.

The J gene is TRBJ1-6, the V gene TRBV19; 7 bases align to TRBD1. The V segment lost 3 bases and the J segment 7 bases; nucleotides outside the gene matches: 9. Germline loops: CDR1 LNHDA, CDR2 SQIVND (reference sequence). This CDR3 is 16 amino acids long. The chain's CDR3 is CASSITRTGKNSPLHF. The DNA for the CDR3 is TGTGCCAGTAGTATCACCCGGACAGGAAAGAATTCACCCCTCCACTTT. Full variable domain (remainder filled in from reference TRBV19 and TRBJ1-6): DGGITQSPKYLFRKEGQNVTLSCEQNLNHDAMYWYRQDPGQGLRLIYYSQIVNDFQKGDIAEGYSVSREKKESFPLTVTSAQKNPTAFYLCASSITRTGKNSPLHFGNGTRLTVT.

The table lists this clone with a count of one. The rearrangement links TRBV2 to TRBJ2-7; 10 positions match TRBD1. The V gene's germline CDR1 is SNHLY and CDR2 FYNNEI. V was clipped by 6 bases and J by 5 bases; unmatched bases: 4. This CDR3 contains 13 residues. This CDR3 is CASRTGGLDEQYF. CDR3 in DNA: TGTGCCAGCAGGACAGGGGGCTTGGACGAGCAGTACTTC.